The 31 T cell receptor beta chains presented below share a single source sample, sequenced in a study of graft-versus-host responses after intestinal transplantation. Libraries were prepared by immunoSEQ multiplex PCR; TCRdb keeps only in-frame clonotypes and omits some of them. This sample carries approximately 79,000 clones, roughly 80% of them seen once, and the ten largest clones take roughly 0.83%. Their antigens are not known. This specimen consisted of unstimulated CD4+ T cells sorted from spleen or lymph node cells, obtained before intestinal transplant. All receptors derive from a human donor who received an intestinal transplant.

The gene calls are TRBV29-1 and TRBJ2-3; no clear D gene. Trimming left V 6 bases short and J 0 bases short, with 7 bases between. The CDR3 has 12 amino acids. The germline gives CDR1 SQVTM, CDR2 ANQGSEA. The CDR3 sequence is CSVGSSTDTQYF. Here the CDR3 DNA reads TGCAGCGTCGGGTCTAGCACAGATACGCAGTATTTT.

The chain links TRBV30 to TRBJ1-2, with D perhaps matching TRBD1 (5 bases). The CDR3 sequence is 12 residues long. The V end lost 5 bases, the J end lost 4 bases, and 11 bases lay between the germline ends. Germline values: CDR1 GTSNPN, CDR2 SVGIG (reference sequence). The CDR3 is CAWGQGTYGYTF. The CDR3 bases are TGTGCCTGGGGGCAGGGAACCTATGGCTACACCTTC. Full variable domain (remainder filled in from reference TRBV30 and TRBJ1-2): SQTIHQWPATLVQPVGSPLSLECTVEGTSNPNLYWYRQAAGRGLQLLFYSVGIGQISSEVPQNLSASRPQDRQFILSSKKLLLSDSGFYLCAWGQGTYGYTFGSGTRLTVV.

The chain employs TRBV5-1 and TRBJ2-4; 7 bases line up with TRBD2. CDR1 and CDR2 from the germline V gene are SGHRS and YFSETQ. The CDR3 consists of 14 residues. Trimming cost V 4 bases and J 2 bases; bases outside gene matches: 3. DNA for the CDR3: TGCGCCAGCAGCAGGGAGGGGCCCAAAAACATTCAGTACTTC. Its translation is CASSREGPKNIQYF.

The rearrangement joins TRBV7-9 to TRBJ1-1; D ambiguous. This CDR3 is built from 14 residues. Germline lookup yields CDR1 SEHNR and CDR2 FQNEAQ (reference sequence). V was cut by 1 base and J by 8 bases, with 14 bases left in between. CDR3 residues: CASSLETWTAEAFF. The CDR3 bases are TGTGCCAGCAGCTTAGAGACTTGGACTGCAGAAGCTTTCTTT.

The chain employs TRBV4-1 and TRBJ2-1; TRBD1 matches at 8 bases. Germline CDR1 and CDR2: MGHRA and YSYEKL. This CDR3 spans 14 amino acids. Losses at the gene ends were 4 bases for V and 4 bases for J; bases not matched to a gene: 3. CDR3 coding DNA: TGCGCCAGCAGCCGGACAGGGATATACAATGAGCAGTTCTTC. It is translated as CASSRTGIYNEQFF.

A few counts support this clone. At one end, the junction sequence differs from germline, possibly due to a read error. The V call is TRBV2, the J call TRBJ2-5; D possibly corresponds to TRBD1 (6 bases). CDR3 length: 13 amino acids. Per germline, CDR1 SNHLY and CDR2 FYNNEI. This CDR3 is CASIGTPQETQYF. CDR3 bases: TGTGCAAGCATCGGGACACCTCAAGAGACCCAGTACTTC. Complete variable domain (other parts from reference TRBV2 and TRBJ2-5): EPEVTQTPSHQVTQMGQEVILRCVPISNHLYFYWYRQILGQKVEFLVSFYNNEISEKSEIFDDQFSVERPDGSNFTLKIRSTKLEDSAMYFCASIGTPQETQYFGPGTRLLVL.

The gene calls are TRBV5-4 and TRBJ1-2; 7 bases match TRBD1. V shed 4 bases, J shed 4 bases, and the junction held 7 bases outside the gene matches. Germline CDR1 SGHNT, CDR2 YYREEE (reference sequence). The CDR3 has 14 amino acids. The DNA for the CDR3 is TGTGCCAGCAGCGCAGGCAGGGGGATCTATGGCTACACCTTC. It yields the protein CASSAGRGIYGYTF.

The rearrangement links TRBV28 to TRBJ1-3, with D possibly being TRBD1 (6 bases). The CDR3 has 14 amino acids. Trimming shortened V by 11 bases and J by 0 bases, and 14 bases separated the two germline ends. From germline, CDR1 is MDHEN and CDR2 SYDVKM. CDR3 sequence reads: CAWGPGASGNTIYF. In DNA form, the CDR3 reads TGTGCCTGGGGGCCCGGGGCCTCTGGAAACACCATATATTTT.

In nucleotides, the CDR3 is TGTGCCAGCAGTTCCAGGATCGTGAGGACCCAGTACTTC. It is translated as CASSSRIVRTQYF. The J gene is TRBJ2-5, the V gene TRBV6-5; D not resolved. Trimming removed 4 bases from V and 7 bases from J, with 13 bases in between. Germline CDR1 reads MNHEY; CDR2 reads SVGAGI. The length of the CDR3 is 13 residues.

The CDR3 protein is CASSLVQERSPLHF. For the CDR3, the DNA is TGTGCCAGCAGCTTAGTTCAGGAACGGTCACCCCTCCACTTT. The chain links TRBV11-2 to TRBJ1-6; no clear D. V shed 1 base and J shed 10 bases, with 11 bases lying between them. The CDR3 loop spans 14 amino acids. Germline V gives CDR1 SGHAT, CDR2 FQNNGV.

The chain is built from TRBV5-1 and TRBJ2-3, with D tentatively TRBD2 (6 bases). The V and J ends lost 5 bases and 2 bases respectively, with 12 bases between them. Germline-derived CDR1 and CDR2 are SGHRS and YFSETQ. CDR3 length: 14 amino acids. DNA for the CDR3: TGCGCCAGCAGGCCGGACTATCTCACAGATACGCAGTATTTT. It codes for CASRPDYLTDTQYF.

This chain uses TRBV7-9 with TRBJ1-3, with D possibly TRBD1 on 5 matching bases. Looked up from germline, CDR1 is SEHNR and CDR2 is FQNEAQ (reference sequence). The V end was cut by 5 bases, the J end by 2 bases, with 16 bases between. This CDR3 has 16 residues. The CDR3 DNA reads as TGTGCCAGCAGCCCTCGGACACTGCGGACTGGAAACACCATATATTTT. Translating it yields CASSPRTLRTGNTIYF.

The chain is built from TRBV2 and TRBJ2-7, with 7 bases fitting TRBD2. Germline CDR1 reads SNHLY; CDR2 reads FYNNEI. Trimming cost V 6 bases and J 0 bases; bases outside gene matches: 8. This CDR3 is 15 amino acids long. CDR3 loop: CASSRDYPSSYEQYF. CDR3 sequence (DNA): TGTGCCAGCAGCCGGGACTACCCTAGCTCCTACGAGCAGTACTTC.

The chain recombines TRBV6-6 with TRBJ1-3, with a tentative D call TRBD1 (6 bases). Germline V lookup: CDR1 MNHNY, CDR2 SVGAGI (reference sequence). CDR3 length: 14 amino acids. V was trimmed by 4 bases and J by 4 bases, leaving 11 bases between them. CDR3 sequence: CASSSRQGGNTIYF. The CDR3 DNA reads TGTGCCAGCAGTTCCAGGCAGGGGGGAAACACCATATATTTT.

V usage is TRBV28 and J usage is TRBJ1-5; possibly TRBD1 for D (6 bases). The CDR3 loop spans 16 amino acids. Germline CDR1 reads MDHEN; CDR2 reads SYDVKM. The ends were cut back, 0 bases at V and 7 bases at J, with 16 bases in the middle. The CDR3 here is CASSLWGGASEQPQHF. The CDR3 region has the DNA TGTGCCAGCAGTTTATGGGGGGGGGCCTCCGAACAGCCCCAGCATTTT.

The J gene is TRBJ2-3, the V gene TRBV7-2; the match to TRBD2 covers 12 bases. There are 17 residues in the CDR3. Trimming at V came to 0 bases and at J to 6 bases, leaving 7 bases not matched to a gene. The germline gives CDR1 SGHTA, CDR2 FQGNSA. CDR3 amino acids: CASSLATGTSGWDTQYF. The CDR3 region has the DNA TGTGCCAGCAGCTTAGCGACAGGGACTAGCGGGTGGGATACGCAGTATTTT.

This clone occurred a few times. Relative to the germline gene, one junction end is altered; a read error may explain this. The J gene is TRBJ2-2, the V gene TRBV6-5; D possibly corresponds to TRBD1 (7 bases). Looked up from germline, CDR1 is MNHEY and CDR2 is SVGAGI. The CDR3 consists of 14 residues. CDR3: CASTYRGGDGELFF. CDR3 DNA sequence: TGTGCCAGCACTTACAGGGGCGGGGACGGGGAGCTGTTTTTT.

The rearrangement joins TRBV27 to TRBJ2-3; D perhaps matches TRBD2 (6 bases). Germline V gene lookup returns CDR1 MNHEY and CDR2 SMNVEV (reference sequence). V was pared by 3 bases and J by 1 base, with 11 bases between. CDR3 length equals 15 residues. CDR3 in DNA: TGTGCCAGCAGTTTCTCGGGGGTCGGCACAGATACGCAGTATTTT. It specifies CASSFSGVGTDTQYF.

This chain connects TRBV7-8 to TRBJ2-5, with a tentative D call TRBD2 (6 bases). Trimming stripped 3 bases from V and 1 base from J, with 12 bases between. Per the germline V gene, CDR1 is SGHVS and CDR2 is FQNEAQ. CDR3 length: 15 amino acids. The CDR3 nucleotides read TGTGCCAGCAGCTTTGGGAGGCCTCTCCAAGAGACCCAGTACTTC. Translation: CASSFGRPLQETQYF.

The chain carries TRBV9 and TRBJ2-1, with D tentatively TRBD2 (6 bases). CDR3 length equals 13 residues. Trimming stripped 3 bases from V and 2 bases from J, with 6 bases between. Germline V gene sequence: CDR1 SGDLS, CDR2 YYNGEE. The CDR3 loop is CASSGGAYNEQFF. The CDR3 DNA is TGTGCCAGCAGCGGGGGGGCCTACAATGAGCAGTTCTTC.

The chain employs TRBV11-1 and TRBJ2-1; TRBD2 matches at 9 bases. This CDR3 has 15 amino acids. Germline assignment: CDR1 SGHAT and CDR2 FQDESV (reference sequence). V dropped 5 bases and J dropped 4; count of bases not matched to a gene: 6. The CDR3 spells CASSHPSGTYNEQFF. The DNA of the CDR3 is TGTGCCAGCAGCCATCCTAGCGGGACTTACAATGAGCAGTTCTTC.

This chain links TRBV5-1 with TRBJ1-2; 9 bases are a match to TRBD1. The V gene's germline CDR1 is SGHRS and CDR2 YFSETQ. The trim removed 5 bases at V and 6 bases at J, leaving 5 bases unmatched. The CDR3 contains 13 residues. In nucleotides, the CDR3 is TGCGCCAGCAGAGTGGACAGGGGCGATGGCTACACCTTC. Translation: CASRVDRGDGYTF.

The sample holds a few counts of this clone. The J gene is TRBJ2-1, the V gene TRBV7-9; 9 nucleotides line up with TRBD2. This CDR3 region has 15 residues. The V gene end was trimmed by 1 base and the J gene end by 4 bases; junction bases not matched to a gene: 2. Germline-derived CDR1 and CDR2 are SEHNR and FQNEAQ (reference sequence). CDR3 DNA sequence: TGTGCCAGCAGCTTAGGACTAGCGGAATACAATGAGCAGTTCTTC. This encodes CASSLGLAEYNEQFF. Using reference TRBV7-9 and TRBJ2-1 for the parts outside the CDR3, the full variable domain is DTGVSQNPRHKITKRGQNVTFRCDPISEHNRLYWYRQTLGQGPEFLTYFQNEAQLEKSRLLSDRFSAERPKGSFSTLEIQRTEQGDSAMYLCASSLGLAEYNEQFFGPGTRLTVL.

V is TRBV15 and J is TRBJ2-5; 10 positions match TRBD2. Germline values: CDR1 LNHNV, CDR2 YYDKDF (reference sequence). J gave up 4 bases and V 0 bases, and 5 bases lay outside the gene matches. The CDR3 spans 16 residues. CDR3 nucleotides: TGTGCCACCAGCAGAGATCTACTAGCGGGACCAGAGACCCAGTACTTC. It specifies CATSRDLLAGPETQYF.

This clone was seen more than once but under ten times. The chain carries TRBV7-3 and TRBJ2-1; D is undetermined. Trimming stripped 1 base from V and 13 bases from J, with 14 bases between. Germline V gives CDR1 SGHTA, CDR2 FQGTGA. The CDR3 loop spans 13 amino acids. The CDR3 here is CASSLSTSEVQFF. CDR3 sequence (DNA): TGTGCCAGCAGCTTAAGCACGTCAGAGGTACAGTTCTTC.

V usage is TRBV4-2 and J usage is TRBJ2-7; TRBD2 aligns across 9 bases. There are 15 residues in the CDR3. The trim removed 3 bases at V and 6 bases at J, leaving 9 bases unmatched. The germline CDR1 and CDR2 sequences are LGHNA and YNFKEQ. The CDR3 region is CASSQPELAGTEQYF. The CDR3 bases are TGTGCCAGCAGCCAGCCCGAGCTAGCGGGGACCGAGCAGTACTTC.

V and J are TRBV19 and TRBJ2-1, with 9 bases aligning to TRBD1. There are 16 residues in the CDR3. The germline gives CDR1 LNHDA, CDR2 SQIVND (reference sequence). V was pared by 6 bases and J by 4 bases, with 10 bases of the junction left unmatched. The CDR3 nucleotides read TGTGCCAGTAGACGACAGGGGACAGGGAATTACAATGAGCAGTTCTTC. Amino acid sequence: CASRRQGTGNYNEQFF.

This clone turned up a few times. The V call is TRBV6-6, the J call TRBJ2-7, with 7 bases identical to TRBD2. CDR1 is MNHNY, CDR2 SVGAGI, per germline (reference sequence). The CDR3 is made up of 16 amino acids. The trim removed 7 bases at V and 0 bases at J, leaving 12 bases unmatched. The CDR3 DNA reads TGTGCCAGCACCCCCCCTCCTAGCGGTAGCTCCTACGAGCAGTACTTC. Residues: CASTPPPSGSSYEQYF.

The gene calls are TRBV11-2 and TRBJ1-1; TRBD1 agrees at 8 bases. CDR1 and CDR2 (germline): SGHAT, FQNNGV. The CDR3 contains 17 residues. V dropped 2 bases and J dropped 0; count of bases not matched to a gene: 8. CDR3: CASSLSGTGGMNTEAFF. CDR3 coding DNA: TGTGCCAGCAGCTTATCCGGGACAGGAGGCATGAACACTGAAGCTTTCTTT.

The rearrangement joins TRBV7-9 to TRBJ2-6; a weak D match, TRBD1 (5 bases). From germline, CDR1 is SEHNR and CDR2 FQNEAQ (reference sequence). Trimming took off 10 bases at V and 0 bases at J, with 19 bases between the two ends. This CDR3 spans 17 amino acids. CDR3 nucleotides: TGTGCCACTCCTCCAGGGAAGGTAACCTCTGGGGCCAACGTCCTGACTTTC. It specifies CATPPGKVTSGANVLTF.

This sequence joins TRBV6-5 and TRBJ2-2; D gene unclear. Between the trimmed V and J ends, which lost 4 bases and 5 bases, there was a span of 11 bases. CDR1 and CDR2 from the germline V gene are MNHEY and SVGAGI. There are 14 residues in the CDR3. The CDR3 is CASSSAGWTGELFF. The CDR3 region has the DNA TGTGCCAGCAGTTCCGCCGGGTGGACCGGGGAGCTGTTTTTT.